This T cell receptor (beta chain) derives from a study of cytomegalovirus exposure and HLA in healthy donors. In the study overall: Most donors, less than 85% of more than 300 genotyped, fell in the Caucasian-associated ancestry cluster.

V lost 1 base to trimming and J lost 4 bases; unmatched junction nucleotides: 5. This CDR3 has 15 amino acids. Germline assignment: CDR1 SGHRS and CDR2 YFSETQ. PCR primers comprised 60 Vbeta and 13 Jbeta primers. TCRdb's copy holds only in-frame clones and misses some; the assay was immunoSEQ multiplex PCR. Here the sample spans fewer than 140,000 clones, 71% being singletons. The sequencing input was PBMCs. This chain links TRBV5-1 with TRBJ2-7; 10 nucleotides agree with TRBD2. The origin of this receptor is a female donor in good health and CMV-seronegative. CDR3: CASSLRTSGIYEQYF. CDR3 nucleotide sequence: TGCGCCAGCAGCTTGAGAACTAGCGGGATATACGAGCAGTACTTC.